A single sample gave rise to the 8 T cell receptor beta chains below, sequenced in a study of blood T cell repertoires in COVID-19 (dated by TCRdb to the early 2020s). The receptor library was made with the immunoSEQ multiplex PCR assay. TCRdb's version of the immuneACCESS table is confined to in-frame rearrangements and falls short of the full clone set. An unresolved V gene accounts for under half of the shortfall where checked; the remainder is of unknown origin. The sample table holds some 38,000 clones, of which 91% were seen once. Of the sample, around 2% is held by the ten largest clones. Sequenced: peripheral blood. The origin of the receptors is a man in his forties or fifties with active COVID-19.

The chain employs TRBV7-3 and TRBJ2-7; 11 positions match TRBD2. Germline CDR1 and CDR2: SGHTA and FQGTGA. The CDR3 is made up of 15 amino acids. V dropped 2 bases and J dropped 3; count of bases not matched to a gene: 3. The CDR3 reads CASSLASGRNYEQYF. CDR3 in DNA: TGTGCCAGCAGCTTAGCTAGCGGGAGGAACTACGAGCAGTACTTC.

The V and J genes are TRBV28 and TRBJ1-5; 9 bases are shared with TRBD1. Losses at the gene ends were 6 bases for V and 0 bases for J; bases not matched to a gene: 12. Germline loops: CDR1 MDHEN, CDR2 SYDVKM. The CDR3 has 18 amino acids. DNA of the CDR3: TGTGCCAGCAGCCGACCCCTCGACAGGGGGTATAGCAATCAGCCCCAGCATTTT. This translates into CASSRPLDRGYSNQPQHF.

The genes are TRBV6-2 or TRBV6-3 and TRBJ1-5, with D tentatively TRBD1 (5 bases). The CDR3 is 15 amino acids. CDR1 is MNHEY, CDR2 SVGEGT, per germline. V was cut by 2 bases and J by 2 bases, with 10 bases left in between. CDR3 nucleotides: TGTGCCAGCAGTTACCAGGGTGTTGGCAATCAGCCCCAGCATTTT. This encodes CASSYQGVGNQPQHF.

The chain combines TRBV29-1 with TRBJ1-1, with D possibly being TRBD1 (6 bases). V lost 7 bases and J 1 base, leaving 16 bases between the germline ends. The CDR3 contains 14 residues. Germline V lookup: CDR1 SQVTM, CDR2 ANQGSEA. CDR3 residues: CSAFPGHSNTEAFF. The CDR3 DNA is TGCAGCGCTTTCCCGGGACATTCGAACACTGAAGCTTTCTTT.

This clone was found once. The V gene is TRBV5-1, the J gene TRBJ2-7; tentatively, D is TRBD1 (5 bases). The CDR3 loop spans 14 amino acids. Germline loops: CDR1 SGHRS, CDR2 YFSETQ. V lost 0 bases to trimming and J lost 4 bases, with 11 bases between them. The CDR3 region is CASSLGGANYEQYF. The CDR3 DNA reads as TGCGCCAGCAGCTTGGGTGGGGCGAATTACGAGCAGTACTTC. The variable domain in full, completed from reference TRBV5-1 and TRBJ2-7, reads KAGVTQTPRYLIKTRGQQVTLSCSPISGHRSVSWYQQTPGQGLQFLFEYFSETQRNKGNFPGRFSGRQFSNSRSEMNVSTLELGDSALYLCASSLGGANYEQYFGPGTRLTVT.

The chain joins TRBV11-1 to TRBJ2-2; perhaps TRBD1 as D (5 bases). This CDR3 comprises 15 residues. The ends were cut back, 1 base at V and 0 bases at J, with 6 bases in the middle. Germline CDR1 reads SGHAT; CDR2 reads FQDESV (reference sequence). The CDR3 nucleotides are TGTGCCAGCAGCTTAGGGACACCGAACACCGGGGAGCTGTTTTTT. Protein: CASSLGTPNTGELFF.

The chain links TRBV19 to TRBJ1-2, with TRBD1 matching 7 bases. Unmatched junction bases numbered 5, after V lost 6 bases and J lost 4 bases. Germline V CDR1 and CDR2: LNHDA, SQIVND (reference sequence). This CDR3 region has 13 residues. DNA for the CDR3: TGTGCCAGTAGCAGGGACAGCAGCTATGGCTACACCTTC. This gives the protein CASSRDSSYGYTF.

This chain joins TRBV3-1 (or the pseudogene TRBV3-2) and TRBJ2-2; D perhaps matches TRBD1 (6 bases). The V end was cut by 1 base, the J end by 2 bases, with 23 bases between. The CDR3 contains 20 residues. In germline, CDR1 is LGHDT, CDR2 YNNKEL (reference sequence). The CDR3 nucleotides are TGTGCCAGCAGCCAAGTACGCTGGAACAGGGAAGGGTTTAACACCGGGGAGCTGTTTTTT. Translation: CASSQVRWNREGFNTGELFF.